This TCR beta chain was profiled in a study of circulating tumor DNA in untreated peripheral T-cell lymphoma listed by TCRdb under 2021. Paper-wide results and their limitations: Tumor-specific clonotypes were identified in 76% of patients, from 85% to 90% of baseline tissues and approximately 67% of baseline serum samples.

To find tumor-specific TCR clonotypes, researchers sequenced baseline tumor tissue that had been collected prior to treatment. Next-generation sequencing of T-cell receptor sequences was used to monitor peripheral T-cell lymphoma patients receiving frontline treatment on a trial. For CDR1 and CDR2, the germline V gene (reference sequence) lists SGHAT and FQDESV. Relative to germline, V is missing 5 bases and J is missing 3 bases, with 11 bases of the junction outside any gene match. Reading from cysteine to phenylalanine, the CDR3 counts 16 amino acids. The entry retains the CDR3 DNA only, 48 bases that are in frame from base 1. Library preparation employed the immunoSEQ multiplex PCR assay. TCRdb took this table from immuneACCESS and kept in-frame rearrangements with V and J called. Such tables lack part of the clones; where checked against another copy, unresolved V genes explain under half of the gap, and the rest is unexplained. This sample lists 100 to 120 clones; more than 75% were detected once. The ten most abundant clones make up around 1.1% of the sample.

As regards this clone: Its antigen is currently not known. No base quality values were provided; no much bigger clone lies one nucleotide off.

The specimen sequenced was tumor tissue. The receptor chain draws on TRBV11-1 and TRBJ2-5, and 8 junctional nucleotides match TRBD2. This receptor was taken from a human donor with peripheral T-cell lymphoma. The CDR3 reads CASSPLWGRGEETQYF. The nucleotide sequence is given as TGTGCCAGCAGCCCGCTCTGGGGGCGGGGGGAAGAGACCCAGTACTTC.